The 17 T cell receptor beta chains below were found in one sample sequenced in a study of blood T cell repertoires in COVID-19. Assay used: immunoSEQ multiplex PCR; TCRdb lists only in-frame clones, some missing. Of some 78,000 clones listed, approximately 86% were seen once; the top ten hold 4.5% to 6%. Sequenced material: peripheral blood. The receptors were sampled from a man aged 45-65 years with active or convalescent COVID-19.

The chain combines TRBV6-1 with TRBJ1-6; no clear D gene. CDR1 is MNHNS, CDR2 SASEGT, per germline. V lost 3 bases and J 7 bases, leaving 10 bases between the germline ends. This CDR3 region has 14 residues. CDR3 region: CASSEEEVNSPLHF. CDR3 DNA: TGTGCCAGCAGTGAGGAGGAGGTCAATTCACCCCTCCACTTT.

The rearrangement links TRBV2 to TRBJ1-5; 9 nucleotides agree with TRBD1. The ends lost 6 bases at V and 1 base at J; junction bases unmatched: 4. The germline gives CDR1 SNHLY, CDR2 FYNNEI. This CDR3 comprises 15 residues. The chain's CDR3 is CASSGTGLSNQPQHF. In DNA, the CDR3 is TGTGCCAGCAGCGGGACAGGGTTGAGCAATCAGCCCCAGCATTTT.

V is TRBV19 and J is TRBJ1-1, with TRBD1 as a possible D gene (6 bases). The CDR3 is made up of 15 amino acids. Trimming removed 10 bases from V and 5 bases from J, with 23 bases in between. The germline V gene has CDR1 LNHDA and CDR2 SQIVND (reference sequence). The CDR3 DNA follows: TGTGCCACCATCCAGGACAGAGGTAGGGGAACTGAAGCTTTCTTT. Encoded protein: CATIQDRGRGTEAFF.

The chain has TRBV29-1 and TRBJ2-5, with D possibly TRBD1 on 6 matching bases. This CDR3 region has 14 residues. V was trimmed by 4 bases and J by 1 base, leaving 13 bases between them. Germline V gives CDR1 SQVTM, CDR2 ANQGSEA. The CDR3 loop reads CSVGTVIPQETQYF. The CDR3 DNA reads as TGCAGCGTTGGGACAGTTATCCCCCAAGAGACCCAGTACTTC.

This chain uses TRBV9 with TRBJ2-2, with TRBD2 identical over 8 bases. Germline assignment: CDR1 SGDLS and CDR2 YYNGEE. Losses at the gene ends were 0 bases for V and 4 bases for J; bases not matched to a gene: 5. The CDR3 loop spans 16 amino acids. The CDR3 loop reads CASSVDGGALTGELFF. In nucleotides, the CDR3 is TGTGCCAGCAGCGTAGACGGGGGGGCGCTCACCGGGGAGCTGTTTTTT. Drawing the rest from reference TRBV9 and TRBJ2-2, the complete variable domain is DSGVTQTPKHLITATGQRVTLRCSPRSGDLSVYWYQQSLDQGLQFLIQYYNGEERAKGNILERFSAQQFPDLHSELNLSSLELGDSALYFCASSVDGGALTGELFFGEGSRLTVL.

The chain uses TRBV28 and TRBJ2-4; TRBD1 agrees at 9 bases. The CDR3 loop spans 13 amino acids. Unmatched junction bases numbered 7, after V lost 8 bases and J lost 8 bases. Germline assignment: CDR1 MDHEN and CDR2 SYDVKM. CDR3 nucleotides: TGTGCCAGCTCCGGGACAGGGTCATACATTCAGTACTTC. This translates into CASSGTGSYIQYF.

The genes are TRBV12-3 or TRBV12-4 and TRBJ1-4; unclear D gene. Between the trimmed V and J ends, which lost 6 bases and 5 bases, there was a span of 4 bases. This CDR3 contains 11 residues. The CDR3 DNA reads TGTGCCAGCAGCATCAATGAAAAACTGTTTTTT. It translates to CASSINEKLFF.

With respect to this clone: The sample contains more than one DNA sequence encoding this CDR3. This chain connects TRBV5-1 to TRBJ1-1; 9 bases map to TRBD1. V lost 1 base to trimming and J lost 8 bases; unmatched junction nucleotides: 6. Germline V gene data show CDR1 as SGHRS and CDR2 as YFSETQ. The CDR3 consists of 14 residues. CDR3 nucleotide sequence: TGCGCCAGCAGCTTGATGGGACAGGGATCCGAAGCTTTCTTT. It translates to CASSLMGQGSEAFF.

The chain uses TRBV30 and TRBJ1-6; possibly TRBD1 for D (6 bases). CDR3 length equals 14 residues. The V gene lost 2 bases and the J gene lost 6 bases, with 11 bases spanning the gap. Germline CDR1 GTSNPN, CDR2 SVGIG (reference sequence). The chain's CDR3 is CAWSPDRINSPLHF. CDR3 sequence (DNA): TGTGCCTGGAGTCCAGACAGGATTAATTCACCCCTCCACTTT.

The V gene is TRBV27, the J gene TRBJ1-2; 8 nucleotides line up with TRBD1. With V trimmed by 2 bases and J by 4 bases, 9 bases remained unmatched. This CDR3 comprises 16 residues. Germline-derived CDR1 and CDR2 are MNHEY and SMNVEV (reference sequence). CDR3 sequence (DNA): TGTGCCAGCAGTTTAACGGCAGGGGGCGGTTTCTATGGCTACACCTTC. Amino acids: CASSLTAGGGFYGYTF.

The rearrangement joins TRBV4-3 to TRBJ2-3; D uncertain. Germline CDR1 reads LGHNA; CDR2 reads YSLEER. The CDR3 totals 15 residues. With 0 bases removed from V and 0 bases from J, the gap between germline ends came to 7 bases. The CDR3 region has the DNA TGCGCCAGCAGCCAAGAATTCCGGAGCACAGATACGCAGTATTTT. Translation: CASSQEFRSTDTQYF.

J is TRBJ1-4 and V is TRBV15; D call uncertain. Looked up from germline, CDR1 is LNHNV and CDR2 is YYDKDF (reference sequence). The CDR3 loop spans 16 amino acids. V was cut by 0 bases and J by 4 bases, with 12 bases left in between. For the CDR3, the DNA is TGTGCCACCAGCAGAGATGCGGCGGCAAATAATGAAAAACTGTTTTTT. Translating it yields CATSRDAAANNEKLFF.

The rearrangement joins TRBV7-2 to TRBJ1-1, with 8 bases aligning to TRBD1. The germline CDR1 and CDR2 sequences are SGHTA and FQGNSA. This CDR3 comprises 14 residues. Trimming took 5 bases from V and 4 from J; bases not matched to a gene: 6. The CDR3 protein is CASSTRQGITEAFF. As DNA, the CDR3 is TGTGCCAGCAGCACCCGACAGGGGATCACTGAAGCTTTCTTT.

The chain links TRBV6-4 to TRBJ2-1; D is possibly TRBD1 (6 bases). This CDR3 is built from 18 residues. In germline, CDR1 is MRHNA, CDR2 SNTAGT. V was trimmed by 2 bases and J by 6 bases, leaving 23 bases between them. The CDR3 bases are TGTGCCAGCAGTGACCCCACAGGGAAGGGAAAACCAGTCAATGAGCAGTTCTTC. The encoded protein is CASSDPTGKGKPVNEQFF.

In DNA, the CDR3 is TGTGCCAGCAGCTTAGGACCACAGGGTAATAATTCACCCCTCCACTTT. Its translation: CASSLGPQGNNSPLHF. This chain joins TRBV7-8 and TRBJ1-6; maybe TRBD1 (6 bases). Germline V gene lookup returns CDR1 SGHVS and CDR2 FQNEAQ. Trimming left V 1 base short and J 5 bases short, with 12 bases between. The length of the CDR3 is 16 residues.

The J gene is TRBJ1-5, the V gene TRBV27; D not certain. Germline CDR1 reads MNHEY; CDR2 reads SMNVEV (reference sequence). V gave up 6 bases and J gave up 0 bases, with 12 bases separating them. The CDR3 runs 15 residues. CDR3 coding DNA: TGTGCCAGCAGCATTGCGGGGAATAGCAATCAGCCCCAGCATTTT. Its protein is CASSIAGNSNQPQHF.

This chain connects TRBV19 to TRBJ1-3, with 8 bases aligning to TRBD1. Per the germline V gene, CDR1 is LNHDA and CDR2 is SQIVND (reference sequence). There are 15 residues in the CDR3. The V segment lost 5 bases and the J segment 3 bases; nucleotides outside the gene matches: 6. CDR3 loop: CASSSWDRYGNTIYF. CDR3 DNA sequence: TGTGCCAGTAGTTCGTGGGACAGGTATGGAAACACCATATATTTT.